Below, 27 T cell receptor beta chains from the same sample are listed, as sequenced in a study of T cell responses to AZD1222 COVID-19 vaccine. Profiled with immunoSEQ multiplex PCR; TCRdb holds only in-frame clones, not every one. The table has about 160,000 clones, around 90% seen once. The sample in question was peripheral blood, obtained 28 days after the second AZD1222 dose. The receptors were gathered from an adult who received the AZD1222 COVID-19 vaccine.

The rearrangement links TRBV27 to TRBJ1-3; no firm D call. Trimming stripped 1 base from V and 2 bases from J, with 12 bases between. The germline V gene encodes CDR1 MNHEY and CDR2 SMNVEV (reference sequence). This CDR3 region has 16 residues. This CDR3 reads CASSLFPPGTGNTIYF. The CDR3 DNA reads as TGTGCCAGCAGTTTATTCCCCCCCGGGACTGGAAACACCATATATTTT.

The chain carries TRBV25-1 and TRBJ1-4; no firm D call. The CDR3 runs to 15 residues. Trimming took 4 bases from V and 1 from J, leaving 10 bases between them. Germline V CDR1 and CDR2: MGHDK, SYGVNS. The CDR3 region is CASSALAGTNEKLFF. The CDR3 DNA reads as TGTGCCAGCAGTGCCTTAGCGGGAACTAATGAAAAACTGTTTTTT.

The chain employs TRBV4-1 and TRBJ1-1; D is unclear. In germline, CDR1 is MGHRA, CDR2 YSYEKL. This CDR3 contains 15 residues. V lost 0 bases, J lost 3 bases, and 11 bases lay in between. The CDR3, as DNA: TGCGCCAGCAGCCAAGATGACACAATCTACACTGAAGCTTTCTTT. Its translation: CASSQDDTIYTEAFF.

The chain uses TRBV7-6 and TRBJ2-2; 9 bases map to TRBD2. V lost 3 bases, J lost 4 bases, and 3 bases stayed unmatched. Germline CDR1 SGHVS, CDR2 FNYEAQ. This CDR3 has 15 amino acids. Written as DNA, the CDR3 is TGTGCCAGCAGCTTTAAAGCGGGGGGCACCGGGGAGCTGTTTTTT. It specifies CASSFKAGGTGELFF. Full variable domain (outside the CDR3, taken from reference TRBV7-6 and TRBJ2-2): GAGVSQSPRYKVTKRGQDVALRCDPISGHVSLYWYRQALGQGPEFLTYFNYEAQQDKSGLPNDRFSAERPEGSISTLTIQRTEQRDSAMYRCASSFKAGGTGELFFGEGSRLTVL.

The count of this clone is one. V and J are TRBV10-3 and TRBJ1-4; the match to TRBD1 covers 8 bases. V lost 4 bases to trimming and J lost 2 bases; unmatched junction nucleotides: 3. There are 15 residues in the CDR3. Germline CDR1 and CDR2: ENHRY and SYGVKD. Written as DNA, the CDR3 is TGTGCCATCAGTGGGACAGGGATGACTAATGAAAAACTGTTTTTT. Amino acid sequence: CAISGTGMTNEKLFF.

The chain employs TRBV28 and TRBJ1-1, with D uncertain. V lost 2 bases to trimming and J lost 0 bases, with 10 bases between them. Germline V gene lookup returns CDR1 MDHEN and CDR2 SYDVKM. The CDR3 covers 15 residues. CDR3 nucleotide sequence: TGTGCCAGCAGTTTACCGAGTATGATGAACACTGAAGCTTTCTTT. Translation: CASSLPSMMNTEAFF.

In the case of this clone: A read error may account for a junction end that differs from germline. This chain connects TRBV6-1 to TRBJ1-3, with 7 bases that match TRBD1. Per the germline V gene, CDR1 is MNHNS and CDR2 is SASEGT. This CDR3 comprises 16 residues. The CDR3 is CASREGTAPSGNTIYF. DNA of the CDR3: TGTGCCAGCAGGGAAGGGACAGCTCCATCTGGAAACACCATATATTTT.

The chain recombines TRBV11-2 with TRBJ1-6, with D unclear. This CDR3 has 14 amino acids. V was trimmed by 5 bases and J by 8 bases, leaving 13 bases between them. Germline loops: CDR1 SGHAT, CDR2 FQNNGV. The CDR3 DNA is TGTGCCAGCAGCGAAGACAATGTATATTCACCCCTCCACTTT. This translates into CASSEDNVYSPLHF.

The gene calls are TRBV28 and TRBJ2-7; D is undetermined. V dropped 2 bases and J dropped 6 bases, with 8 bases sitting between them. This CDR3 has 12 residues. Germline V gives CDR1 MDHEN, CDR2 SYDVKM. DNA of the CDR3: TGTGCCAGCAGTTTAGTAGCTCGCGAGCAGTACTTC. Protein product: CASSLVAREQYF.

This sequence joins TRBV3-1 (or the pseudogene TRBV3-2) and TRBJ2-1; 11 positions agree with TRBD2. This CDR3 region has 16 residues. In germline, CDR1 is LGHDT, CDR2 YNNKEL (reference sequence). After removal of 0 bases from V and 4 bases from J, the junction contained 2 bases not matched to a gene. CDR3 coding DNA: TGTGCCAGCAGCCAAGATACTAGCGGGGGATACAATGAGCAGTTCTTC. It codes for CASSQDTSGGYNEQFF.

The rearrangement uses TRBV5-6 and TRBJ2-5; D call uncertain. Germline V gene data show CDR1 as SGHDT and CDR2 as YYEEEE. The CDR3 spans 15 residues. V gave up 4 bases and J gave up 1 base, with 14 bases separating them. The CDR3 nucleotides read TGTGCCAGCAGCACCCGCAGGAGATCCCAAGAGACCCAGTACTTC. Encoded protein: CASSTRRRSQETQYF. Complete variable domain (other parts from reference TRBV5-6 and TRBJ2-5): DAGVTQSPTHLIKTRGQQVTLRCSPKSGHDTVSWYQQALGQGPQFIFQYYEEEERQRGNFPDRFSGHQFPNYSSELNVNALLLGDSALYLCASSTRRRSQETQYFGPGTRLLVL.

The chain links TRBV3-1 (or the pseudogene TRBV3-2) to TRBJ2-7; D perhaps matches TRBD1 (6 bases). Trimming pared 8 bases from V and 2 bases from J, leaving 25 bases between. Germline V gene lookup returns CDR1 LGHDT and CDR2 YNNKEL (reference sequence). This CDR3 has 17 residues. The CDR3, as DNA: TGTGCCAGCGGTATCGGTCCCGGGACAAGAGGGGCCTACGAGCAGTACTTC. It yields the protein CASGIGPGTRGAYEQYF.

J is TRBJ2-7 and V is TRBV3-1 (or the pseudogene TRBV3-2); TRBD2 matches at 9 bases. The V gene's germline CDR1 is LGHDT and CDR2 YNNKEL (reference sequence). The CDR3 runs to 15 residues. J gave up 0 bases and V 5 bases, and 5 bases lay outside the gene matches. This CDR3 reads CASSSGLAPSYEQYF. Here the CDR3 DNA reads TGTGCCAGCAGCTCCGGACTAGCGCCCTCCTACGAGCAGTACTTC.

The V call is TRBV20-1, the J call TRBJ2-7; the D is unclear. The CDR3 runs 11 residues. V was trimmed by 4 bases and J by 3 bases, leaving 7 bases between them. Germline V lookup: CDR1 DFQATT, CDR2 SNEGSKA (reference sequence). As DNA, the CDR3 is TGCAGTGCTAACGAGGACTACGAGCAGTACTTC. Translated, it gives CSANEDYEQYF.

This chain links TRBV24-1 with TRBJ2-2; 9 nucleotides align to TRBD1. The CDR3 sequence is 15 residues long. From germline, CDR1 is KGHDR and CDR2 SFDVKD. The ends lost 4 bases at V and 4 bases at J; junction bases unmatched: 3. The CDR3 is CATSESTGGTGELFF. CDR3 DNA: TGTGCCACCAGTGAATCGACAGGGGGCACCGGGGAGCTGTTTTTT.

The rearrangement links TRBV9 to TRBJ1-1; D is undetermined. The CDR3 sequence is 15 residues long. Trimming removed 4 bases from V and 2 bases from J, with 15 bases in between. CDR1 SGDLS and CDR2 YYNGEE come from the germline V gene. The CDR3 sequence is CASSLVRTVNTEAFF. CDR3 bases: TGTGCCAGCAGCCTAGTTCGGACGGTAAACACTGAAGCTTTCTTT.

This chain uses TRBV14 with TRBJ2-7, with D maybe TRBD2 (6 bases). CDR1 and CDR2 (germline): SGHDN, FVKESK. The CDR3 has 15 residues. Trimming shortened V by 0 bases and J by 3 bases, and 12 bases separated the two germline ends. The CDR3 sequence: CASSQDSTAGYEQYF. In DNA form, the CDR3 reads TGTGCCAGCAGCCAAGATTCGACAGCGGGCTACGAGCAGTACTTC.

The chain combines TRBV30 with TRBJ1-5, with TRBD1 matching over 7 bases. J was trimmed by 6 bases and V by 3 bases; bases with no gene match: 8. Germline V gene data show CDR1 as GTSNPN and CDR2 as SVGIG (reference sequence). This CDR3 has 14 residues. In DNA form, the CDR3 reads TGTGCCTGGAGGCCGACAGGGACGGGTCAGCCCCAGCATTTT. Protein sequence: CAWRPTGTGQPQHF.

The DNA of the CDR3 is TGTGCCAGCATTGGGCCGAGCGCCACTGAAGCTTTCTTT. Amino acids: CASIGPSATEAFF. V gene TRBV2 combines with J gene TRBJ1-1; no clear D gene. The CDR3 extends over 13 amino acids. Trimming took 7 bases from V and 4 from J, leaving 13 bases between them. The V gene's germline CDR1 is SNHLY and CDR2 FYNNEI.

This chain joins TRBV19 and TRBJ1-1; D perhaps matches TRBD1 (5 bases). The CDR3 spans 14 residues. V lost 3 bases to trimming and J lost 0 bases, with 8 bases between them. CDR1 LNHDA and CDR2 SQIVND come from the germline V gene (reference sequence). The CDR3, as DNA: TGTGCCAGTAGTATCGGACACATGAACACTGAAGCTTTCTTT. Encoded protein: CASSIGHMNTEAFF. The variable domain in full, with the rest retrieved from reference TRBV19 and TRBJ1-1, is DGGITQSPKYLFRKEGQNVTLSCEQNLNHDAMYWYRQDPGQGLRLIYYSQIVNDFQKGDIAEGYSVSREKKESFPLTVTSAQKNPTAFYLCASSIGHMNTEAFFGQGTRLTVV.

The V and J genes are TRBV10-3 and TRBJ1-1; D is possibly TRBD1 (6 bases). Germline assignment: CDR1 ENHRY and CDR2 SYGVKD. The V gene lost 11 bases and the J gene lost 1 base, with 14 bases spanning the gap. The CDR3 extends over 13 amino acids. In DNA form, the CDR3 reads TGTGCCCTTTCCCAGGGACAGAACACTGAAGCTTTCTTT. Translating it yields CALSQGQNTEAFF.

The V gene is TRBV4-1, the J gene TRBJ2-7; 8 positions agree with TRBD2. CDR1 and CDR2 (germline): MGHRA, YSYEKL. The ends lost 3 bases at V and 2 bases at J; junction bases unmatched: 6. The CDR3 is 15 amino acids. The chain's CDR3 is CASSQASGGTYEQYF. The CDR3 DNA is TGCGCCAGCAGCCAGGCCAGCGGGGGAACCTACGAGCAGTACTTC.

CDR3 protein: CASSIGVGLEAFF. The CDR3 DNA follows: TGTGCCAGCAGTATCGGAGTGGGTCTTGAAGCTTTCTTT. This sequence joins TRBV27 and TRBJ1-1; D gene unclear. V shed 5 bases and J shed 7 bases, with 14 bases lying between them. This CDR3 contains 13 residues. Germline CDR1 is MNHEY and CDR2 is SMNVEV (reference sequence).

The gene calls are TRBV2 and TRBJ2-7; 7 bases map to TRBD2. After removal of 4 bases from V and 1 base from J, the junction contained 4 bases not matched to a gene. The CDR3 is 14 residues long. Germline lookup yields CDR1 SNHLY and CDR2 FYNNEI. In DNA form, the CDR3 reads TGTGCCAGCAGTGCGGCGGGAGAGTCCTACGAGCAGTACTTC. This encodes CASSAAGESYEQYF.

This chain links TRBV3-1 (or the pseudogene TRBV3-2) with TRBJ2-7; either TRBD1 or TRBD2 may fit D (6 bases each). Germline CDR1 LGHDT, CDR2 YNNKEL (reference sequence). Deletions cut 0 bases from V and 6 bases from J, with 15 bases between. The length of the CDR3 is 15 residues. This CDR3 reads CASSQDWTGAGEQYF. CDR3 DNA sequence: TGTGCCAGCAGCCAAGATTGGACGGGGGCCGGCGAGCAGTACTTC.

The rearrangement links TRBV2 to TRBJ1-5; 12 bases map to TRBD1. The junction had 4 bases not matched to a gene; V was cut back by 2 bases and J by 5 bases. This CDR3 comprises 16 residues. Germline loops: CDR1 SNHLY, CDR2 FYNNEI. CDR3 in amino acids: CASSESGTGGDQPQHF. The CDR3 bases are TGTGCCAGCAGTGAAAGTGGGACAGGGGGCGATCAGCCCCAGCATTTT.

This clone was seen only a few times. CDR3 loop: CASSLVTGNGEQYF. DNA of the CDR3: TGTGCCAGCAGTTTAGTAACCGGGAACGGAGAGCAGTACTTC. The chain employs TRBV14 and TRBJ2-7; D may be TRBD2 (5 bases). The V end was cut by 6 bases, the J end by 7 bases, with 19 bases between. The CDR3 consists of 14 residues. Germline CDR1 SGHDN, CDR2 FVKESK.